These 10 T cell receptor beta chains were all obtained from the same sample, sequenced in a study of tumor T cells in aggressive B-cell lymphoma. The assay was immunoSEQ multiplex PCR, and TCRdb's table has in-frame clones only and misses some. The table lists 7,900 or so clones, 75% to 90% of them singletons, with approximately 2.7% in the top ten. Sequencing was performed on tumor tissue. The source is an adult with diffuse large B cell lymphoma.

The chain uses TRBV5-4 and TRBJ1-2, with 9 bases fitting TRBD1. Trimming cost V 2 bases and J 4 bases; bases outside gene matches: 3. CDR1 is SGHNT and CDR2 is YYREEE in the germline V gene (reference sequence). The CDR3 runs to 14 residues. The DNA of the CDR3 is TGTGCCAGCAGCTTAGGGACAGGGCTCTATGGCTACACCTTC. Amino acid sequence: CASSLGTGLYGYTF.

The V call is TRBV19, the J call TRBJ2-7, with 7 bases fitting TRBD2. CDR3 length equals 17 residues. V shed 3 bases and J 0 bases; nucleotides not matched to a gene: 11. From germline, CDR1 is LNHDA and CDR2 SQIVND (reference sequence). CDR3 sequence: CASSMTPLSGTSYEQYF. In nucleotides, the CDR3 is TGTGCCAGTAGTATGACCCCCCTAAGCGGGACCTCCTACGAGCAGTACTTC.

This clone was recorded once. Different DNA sequences within this sample yield the same CDR3. The rearrangement links TRBV27 to TRBJ2-1, with D possibly matching TRBD1 (6 bases). This CDR3 region has 12 residues. V was cut by 3 bases and J by 9 bases, with 9 bases left in between. Germline V gene sequence: CDR1 MNHEY, CDR2 SMNVEV (reference sequence). DNA of the CDR3: TGTGCCAGCAGTTTGGGGGCTGGTGAGCAGTTCTTC. Translating gives CASSLGAGEQFF.

CDR3 nucleotides: TGTGCCAGCAGGGACAAAAGGGGAGAGACCCAGTACTTC. Protein sequence: CASRDKRGETQYF. The J gene is TRBJ2-5, the V gene TRBV2; TRBD1 might be the D (5 bases). Germline V gene lookup returns CDR1 SNHLY and CDR2 FYNNEI. CDR3 length equals 13 residues. V was shortened by 6 bases and J by 4 bases, with 12 bases between the two germline ends.

The V call is TRBV7-8, the J call TRBJ2-3; TRBD2 agrees at 10 bases. The CDR3 totals 17 residues. The V gene end was trimmed by 5 bases and the J gene end by 5 bases; junction bases not matched to a gene: 13. Germline lookup yields CDR1 SGHVS and CDR2 FQNEAQ. The DNA of the CDR3 is TGTGCCAGCAGCCCAAACCGGCCTAGCGGGAGAGAAGATACGCAGTATTTT. Encoded protein: CASSPNRPSGREDTQYF.

The CDR3 DNA reads TGTGCCAGCAGCTTAGCGGGAAATAGCGGGGGTACATACGAGCAGTACGTC. This translates into CASSLAGNSGGTYEQYV. The chain couples TRBV7-2 to TRBJ2-7; 9 nucleotides align to TRBD2. CDR1 and CDR2 (germline): SGHTA, FQGNSA. This CDR3 has 17 amino acids. Trimming took 0 bases from V and 4 from J; bases not matched to a gene: 10.

This clone turned up a few times. The chain uses TRBV16 and TRBJ1-1, with no clear D. Trimming removed 4 bases from V and 1 base from J, with 4 bases in between. Germline V gene lookup returns CDR1 KGHSY and CDR2 FQNENV. The CDR3 is 12 amino acids. The CDR3 loop reads CASSLQNTEAFF. The CDR3 region has the DNA TGTGCCAGCAGCCTACAGAACACTGAAGCTTTCTTT.

This clone was observed once. The chain recombines TRBV11-3 with TRBJ2-7, with D tentatively TRBD1 (6 bases). CDR1 and CDR2 (germline): SGHNT, YENEEA. The CDR3 totals 16 residues. The V end lost 2 bases, the J end lost 0 bases, and 14 bases lay between the germline ends. As DNA, the CDR3 is TGTGCCAGCAGCTTACGTCGATCGGACAGCTCCTACGAGCAGTACGTC. Translated: CASSLRRSDSSYEQYV.

V usage is TRBV9 and J usage is TRBJ2-1, with TRBD2 matching 8 bases. Germline CDR1 reads SGDLS; CDR2 reads YYNGEE. The CDR3 sequence is 13 residues long. V lost 6 bases, J lost 4 bases, and 3 bases stayed unmatched. CDR3 in amino acids: CASTTSGYNEQFF. As DNA, the CDR3 is TGTGCCAGCACTACTAGCGGATACAATGAGCAGTTCTTC.

This sequence joins TRBV19 and TRBJ1-1; possible D gene TRBD1, 6 bases. CDR1 is LNHDA, CDR2 SQIVND, per germline (reference sequence). The length of the CDR3 is 11 residues. CDR3 DNA: TGTGCGGCAGGGGTGGGCACTGAAGCTTTCTTT. This gives the protein CAAGVGTEAFF.